Below, 20 T cell receptor beta chains from the same sample are listed, as sequenced in a study of beta chain features in type 1 diabetes. The whole isolated RNA underwent reverse transcription, so sequencing captured expressed TCRB transcripts. TCRdb keeps only in-frame clones here, not all; method: immunoSEQ multiplex PCR. The sample has about 240,000 clones; 25% to 30% are singletons. The sequenced sample was central memory CD4+ T cells from blood. The receptors were sampled from a man aged 25-45 years in good health.

Written as DNA, the CDR3 is TGTGCCACCAGCAGAGATAGGGTTCCCGGGGAGCTGTTTTTT. Translation: CATSRDRVPGELFF. The chain carries TRBV15 and TRBJ2-2, with D unclear. Germline assignment: CDR1 LNHNV and CDR2 YYDKDF (reference sequence). This CDR3 is 14 amino acids long. Trimming removed 0 bases at V and 6 bases at J, with 8 bases between. Filled out from reference TRBV15 and TRBJ2-2, the complete variable domain reads DAMVIQNPRYQVTQFGKPVTLSCSQTLNHNVMYWYQQKSSQAPKLLFHYYDKDFNNEADTPDNFQSRRPNTSFCFLDIRSPGLGDTAMYLCATSRDRVPGELFFGEGSRLTVL.

This clone was recorded a few times. The CDR3 nucleotides read TGTGCCTGGAGTGTGATAGGAAACACCATATATTTT. It translates to CAWSVIGNTIYF. V is TRBV30 and J is TRBJ1-3; D ambiguous. The CDR3 is 12 residues long. Germline lookup yields CDR1 GTSNPN and CDR2 SVGIG (reference sequence). V dropped 0 bases and J dropped 4 bases, with 4 bases sitting between them.

This clone turned up a few times. The chain has TRBV7-2 and TRBJ2-7; TRBD2 might be the D (6 bases). This CDR3 contains 15 residues. V was clipped by 4 bases and J by 2 bases, with 15 bases between them. Germline CDR1 is SGHTA and CDR2 is FQGNSA. The CDR3 here is CASSSGGTETYEQYF. CDR3 in DNA: TGTGCCAGCAGCTCCGGCGGGACGGAGACCTACGAGCAGTACTTC.

Only a few counts were recorded for this clone. The CDR3 reads CAWRGHVGYTF. CDR3 nucleotide sequence: TGTGCCTGGCGTGGACATGTTGGCTACACCTTC. This sequence joins TRBV30 and TRBJ1-2, with D perhaps TRBD1 (5 bases). CDR3 length: 11 amino acids. Germline V gives CDR1 GTSNPN, CDR2 SVGIG (reference sequence). V lost 5 bases to trimming and J lost 7 bases, with 11 bases between them.

This clone occurred a few times. This chain joins TRBV28 and TRBJ2-7; 8 positions agree with TRBD1. The CDR3 covers 14 residues. Germline CDR1 and CDR2: MDHEN and SYDVKM. Losses at the gene ends were 5 bases for V and 1 base for J; bases not matched to a gene: 4. DNA for the CDR3: TGTGCCAGCAGTGGGACAGGACAGTCCTACGAGCAGTACTTC. It specifies CASSGTGQSYEQYF. Based on the CDR3 plus reference TRBV28 and TRBJ2-7, the full variable domain is DVKVTQSSRYLVKRTGEKVFLECVQDMDHENMFWYRQDPGLGLRLIYFSYDVKMKEKGDIPEGYSVSREKKERFSLILESASTNQTSMYLCASSGTGQSYEQYFGPGTRLTVT.

The chain recombines TRBV6-5 with TRBJ2-6; D possibly corresponds to TRBD1 (5 bases). The CDR3 is 15 residues long. Deletions cut 6 bases from V and 3 bases from J, with 12 bases between. Per germline, CDR1 MNHEY and CDR2 SVGAGI. The CDR3 reads CASSPVRVGANVLTF. For the CDR3, the DNA is TGTGCCAGCAGCCCAGTCAGGGTTGGGGCCAACGTCCTGACTTTC.

The chain uses TRBV5-6 and TRBJ1-5; D unclear. Trimming removed 2 bases at V and 2 bases at J, with 11 bases between. The CDR3 has 15 amino acids. Germline-derived CDR1 and CDR2 are SGHDT and YYEEEE. For the CDR3, the DNA is TGTGCCAGCAGCTTCCGCCGGAGGGGCAATCAGCCCCAGCATTTT. Translated, it gives CASSFRRRGNQPQHF.

This clone came up a few times. The V call is TRBV5-4, the J call TRBJ2-1; no definite D call. Trimming removed 7 bases from V and 0 bases from J, with 17 bases in between. CDR3 length: 16 residues. Germline V lookup: CDR1 SGHNT, CDR2 YYREEE (reference sequence). CDR3 DNA: TGTGCCAGCGGCCGCCGTCAATCACGCTCCTACAATGAGCAGTTCTTC. This sequence encodes CASGRRQSRSYNEQFF.

Here the CDR3 DNA reads TGTGCCAGCAGCAAGAACCGACAAGGGGAGACCCAGTACTTC. Its protein is CASSKNRQGETQYF. The chain recombines TRBV21-1 with TRBJ2-5. TRBV21-1 is shown as a pseudogene. This CDR3 is built from 14 residues.

Regarding this clone: This same CDR3 is encoded by further DNA sequences in the sample. The chain recombines TRBV13 with TRBJ1-2, with 9 bases aligning to TRBD1. Trimming took 3 bases from V and 6 from J; bases not matched to a gene: 14. Germline V CDR1 and CDR2: PRHDT, FYEKMQ (reference sequence). This CDR3 region has 17 residues. As DNA, the CDR3 is TGTGCCAGCAGCTTTACCGACCCGGGACAGGGTCGTCATGGCTACACCTTC. Amino acid sequence: CASSFTDPGQGRHGYTF.

This chain uses TRBV5-1 with TRBJ1-5; D not certain. Trimming took 0 bases from V and 0 from J, leaving 4 bases between them. Germline V gene lookup returns CDR1 SGHRS and CDR2 YFSETQ. This CDR3 has 14 residues. The CDR3 sequence: CASSLDPSNQPQHF. In DNA form, the CDR3 reads TGCGCCAGCAGCTTGGACCCTAGCAATCAGCCCCAGCATTTT.

CDR3 DNA: TGCAGTGCTCCGCATTCCGGGGAGCTGTTTTTT. Its translation is CSAPHSGELFF. This sequence joins TRBV20-1 and TRBJ2-2; no firm D call. CDR3 size: 11 residues. Germline CDR1 DFQATT, CDR2 SNEGSKA (reference sequence). Trimming stripped 5 bases from V and 6 bases from J, with 7 bases between.

The J gene is TRBJ1-5, the V gene TRBV7-2; 7 bases agree with TRBD1. The CDR3 extends over 14 amino acids. Trimming at V came to 3 bases and at J to 4 bases, leaving 3 bases not matched to a gene. CDR1 and CDR2 (germline): SGHTA, FQGNSA. The CDR3 reads CASSLTGQNQPQHF. CDR3 sequence (DNA): TGTGCCAGCAGCTTGACAGGGCAGAATCAGCCCCAGCATTTT.

This clone was detected only a few times. The chain combines TRBV5-1 with TRBJ2-7; TRBD2 matches at 7 bases. The CDR3 has 10 residues. Germline CDR1 reads SGHRS; CDR2 reads YFSETQ. The CDR3 nucleotides read TGCGCCAGCAGCTGGTGGCGGGAGATGGTC. Translating it yields CASSWWREMV.

This clone has a count of ten or more. The gene calls are TRBV7-7 and TRBJ2-1; a weak D match, TRBD2 (6 bases). The V gene's germline CDR1 is SSHAT and CDR2 FNYEAQ (reference sequence). The CDR3 length is 16 residues. The ends were cut back, 5 bases at V and 8 bases at J, with 22 bases in the middle. Here the CDR3 reads CASSPDGSFGRDEQFF. In nucleotides, the CDR3 is TGTGCCAGCAGCCCCGACGGGAGCTTCGGTAGGGATGAGCAGTTCTTC.

The chain combines TRBV7-2 with TRBJ1-4; perhaps TRBD1 as D (6 bases). V lost 5 bases and J 5 bases, leaving 15 bases between the germline ends. Germline-derived CDR1 and CDR2 are SGHTA and FQGNSA. The CDR3 length is 15 residues. CDR3 nucleotide sequence: TGTGCCAGCAGCCTGGGATCTACAGGGAATGAAAAACTGTTTTTT. It encodes CASSLGSTGNEKLFF.

V is TRBV19 and J is TRBJ1-3; D ambiguous. The V end lost 5 bases, the J end lost 0 bases, and 8 bases lay between the germline ends. Germline V gives CDR1 LNHDA, CDR2 SQIVND (reference sequence). The CDR3 is 14 residues long. The CDR3: CASSLQGSGNTIYF. The CDR3 DNA reads as TGTGCCAGTAGTTTACAAGGCTCTGGAAACACCATATATTTT.

This rearrangement joins TRBV30 to TRBJ1-2; D is unresolved. The CDR3 spans 12 residues. Germline V gives CDR1 GTSNPN, CDR2 SVGIG (reference sequence). V gave up 4 bases and J gave up 5 bases, with 11 bases separating them. In nucleotides, the CDR3 is TGTGCCTGGACTGAAGGGTTATATGGCTACACCTTC. Translating gives CAWTEGLYGYTF.

This clone was observed a few times. The J gene is TRBJ2-1, the V gene TRBV28, with 12 nucleotides matching TRBD2. This CDR3 contains 14 residues. Germline V gene sequence: CDR1 MDHEN, CDR2 SYDVKM. The V gene end was trimmed by 6 bases and the J gene end by 7 bases; junction bases not matched to a gene: 4. CDR3: CASRLGLAGNEQFF. The DNA of the CDR3 is TGTGCCAGCAGGCTGGGACTAGCGGGTAATGAGCAGTTCTTC.

The rearrangement joins TRBV6-1 to TRBJ2-3; 9 bases are shared with TRBD2. This CDR3 is built from 15 residues. Trimming removed 10 bases from V and 8 bases from J; junction bases left unmatched: 16. Germline V gene lookup returns CDR1 MNHNS and CDR2 SASEGT. CDR3 nucleotide sequence: TGTGCCATTACCACCCCTAGCGGGGTCAGAGGTACGCAGTATTTT. This codes for CAITTPSGVRGTQYF.